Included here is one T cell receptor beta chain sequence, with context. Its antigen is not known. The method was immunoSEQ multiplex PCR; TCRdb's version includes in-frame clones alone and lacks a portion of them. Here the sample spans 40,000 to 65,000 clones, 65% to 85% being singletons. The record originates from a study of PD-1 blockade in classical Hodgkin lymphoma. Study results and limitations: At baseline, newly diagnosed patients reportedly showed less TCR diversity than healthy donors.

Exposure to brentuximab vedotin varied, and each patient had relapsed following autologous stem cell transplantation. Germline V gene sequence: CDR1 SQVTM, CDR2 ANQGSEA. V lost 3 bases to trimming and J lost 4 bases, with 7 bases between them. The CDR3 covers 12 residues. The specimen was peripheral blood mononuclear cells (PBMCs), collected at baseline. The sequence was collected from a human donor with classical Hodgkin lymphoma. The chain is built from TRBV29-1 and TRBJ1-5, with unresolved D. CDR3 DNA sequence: TGCAGCGTTGAGGACGGTAATCAGCCCCAGCATTTT. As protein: CSVEDGNQPQHF.